The 5 T cell receptor beta chains reported below all come from one sample, sequenced in a study of T cells after yellow fever vaccination. TCRdb used MiXCR to reprocess the 5' RACE reads, holding one entry per CDR3 protein. This sample has some 350,000 distinct CDR3 sequences, with over 3.5% found just once. The material sequenced was PBMCs, taken 5 days after the yellow fever booster vaccination. These TCRs come from a man aged 18 to 30 who received the YFV17D yellow fever vaccine.

In this sample, this clonotype turned up many times. This chain connects TRBV18 to TRBJ2-3; D not resolved. V lost 6 bases and J 6 bases, leaving 16 bases between the germline ends. The CDR3 spans 14 residues. Germline-derived CDR1 and CDR2 are KGHSH and LQKENI. CDR3 sequence reads: CASSPDGPWDTQYF. CDR3 DNA: TGTGCCAGCTCCCCCGACGGGCCCTGGGATACGCAGTATTTT. The variable domain in full, with the rest retrieved from reference TRBV18 and TRBJ2-3, is NAGVMQNPRHLVRRRGQEARLRCSPMKGHSHVYWYRQLPEEGLKFMVYLQKENIIDESGMPKERFSAEFPKEGPSILRIQQVVRGDSAAYFCASSPDGPWDTQYFGPGTRLTVL.

This clonotype was seen many times. J is TRBJ2-3 and V is TRBV11-2; no reliable D call. This CDR3 is 15 amino acids long. Trimming pared 5 bases from V and 0 bases from J, leaving 12 bases between. CDR1 SGHAT and CDR2 FQNNGV come from the germline V gene. The CDR3 DNA sequence: TGTGCCAGCAGCCAGACCGGGCTGAGCACAGATACGCAGTATTTT. Its protein is CASSQTGLSTDTQYF.

The V gene is TRBV5-1, the J gene TRBJ2-5; possible D gene TRBD1, 5 bases. The CDR3 runs to 14 residues. Germline-derived CDR1 and CDR2 are SGHRS and YFSETQ. The V end lost 0 bases, the J end lost 5 bases, and 11 bases lay between the germline ends. The CDR3 DNA reads as TGCGCCAGCAGCTTGGCCAGACAGAAGGAGACCCAGTACTTC. Translated: CASSLARQKETQYF. Full variable domain (rest looked up from reference TRBV5-1 and TRBJ2-5): KAGVTQTPRYLIKTRGQQVTLSCSPISGHRSVSWYQQTPGQGLQFLFEYFSETQRNKGNFPGRFSGRQFSNSRSEMNVSTLELGDSALYLCASSLARQKETQYFGPGTRLLVL.

This clonotype was seen a handful of times. This chain joins TRBV14 and TRBJ2-6; D possibly corresponds to TRBD2 (5 bases). Germline lookup yields CDR1 SGHDN and CDR2 FVKESK. There are 17 residues in the CDR3. V was shortened by 5 bases and J by 2 bases, with 16 bases between the two germline ends. This CDR3 is CASSSHGARAGANVLTF. The DNA of the CDR3 is TGTGCCAGCAGCTCCCATGGAGCGAGGGCTGGGGCCAACGTCCTGACTTTC.

This clonotype was seen many times. The V and J genes are TRBV4-1 and TRBJ1-4; 8 bases line up with TRBD1. Trimming took 3 bases from V and 1 from J; bases not matched to a gene: 7. Per the germline V gene, CDR1 is MGHRA and CDR2 is YSYEKL. The length of the CDR3 is 17 residues. CDR3 protein: CASSQPDRGGTNEKLFF. The DNA of the CDR3 is TGCGCCAGCAGCCAGCCTGACAGGGGTGGAACTAATGAAAAACTGTTTTTT.